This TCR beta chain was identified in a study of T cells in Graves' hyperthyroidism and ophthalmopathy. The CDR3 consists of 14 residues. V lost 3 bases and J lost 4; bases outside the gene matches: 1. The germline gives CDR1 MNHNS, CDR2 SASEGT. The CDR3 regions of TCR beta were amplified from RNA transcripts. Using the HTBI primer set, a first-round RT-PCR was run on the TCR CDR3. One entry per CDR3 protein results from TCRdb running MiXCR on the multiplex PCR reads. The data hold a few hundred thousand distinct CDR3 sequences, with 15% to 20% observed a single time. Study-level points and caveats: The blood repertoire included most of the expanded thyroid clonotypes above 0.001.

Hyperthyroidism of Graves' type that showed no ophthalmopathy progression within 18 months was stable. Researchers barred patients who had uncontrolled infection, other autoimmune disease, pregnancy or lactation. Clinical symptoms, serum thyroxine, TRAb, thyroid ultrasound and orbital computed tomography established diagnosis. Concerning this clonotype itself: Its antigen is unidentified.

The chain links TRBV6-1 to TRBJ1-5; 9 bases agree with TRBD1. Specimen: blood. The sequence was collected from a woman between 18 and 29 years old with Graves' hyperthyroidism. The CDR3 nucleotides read TGTGCCAGCAGTGAGGACAGGGGAAATCAGCCCCAGCATTTT. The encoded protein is CASSEDRGNQPQHF.